The following is a TCR beta chain sequence with its context. Antigen specificity is unknown. With 11 bases removed from V and 4 bases from J, the gap between germline ends came to 12 bases. The CDR3 runs 12 residues. Germline values: CDR1 LNHDA, CDR2 SQIVND (reference sequence). The data originate from a study of memory CD4+ T cells and cytomegalovirus serostatus. Overall study context: This sample comes from healthy Belgian adults, under 10 CMV seropositive, 24 seronegative.

The sort gate was single viable CD3+CD4+CD8-CD45RO+ cells for memory CD4+ T cells. The study, taken as a whole, reports: About 40% of the roughly 150 known CMV-associated TCRbeta sequences appeared in CD4+ memory. Median bootstrapped AUC for CMV status was approximately 0.95 originally, roughly 0.92 US-trained.

Per the original data handling: After removing out-of-frame reads, around 2,000,000 distinct TCRbeta sequences remained. Assay used: immunoSEQ multiplex PCR; TCRdb lists only in-frame clones, some missing. The DNA gave D and trimming, while V, J and clone size come from that table. The data show about 60,000 clones, around 85% seen once. The clonotype was recovered from an adult in good health and CMV-seronegative. The V gene is TRBV19, the J gene TRBJ2-1; D is possibly TRBD1 (6 bases). Sequencing was done on a sample of memory CD4+ T cells from blood. The CDR3 loop is CASRGSYNEQFF. In DNA, the CDR3 is TGTGCCTCCAGGGGATCTTACAATGAGCAGTTCTTC.